Listed below are T cell receptor beta chains from one sample, sequenced in a study of blood T cells in healthy people across ages. TCRdb recomputed calls from the 5' RACE reads with MiXCR, one row per CDR3 protein. The table has under 2 million distinct CDR3 sequences, almost 35% seen once; the top ten hold around 11%. The sequenced sample was blood. These receptors all stem from a woman aged 25 to 45 in good health. CDR3s include the opening cysteine and the closing phenylalanine or tryptophan. The order of the fields is V gene, D gene, clone size, J gene, CDR3 DNA, CDR3 protein. A D gene is named only where the DNA matches it firmly. Clone size is given for some rows only: seen once, a few or many times, or a class if the clone is expanded.

v_gene: TRBV2; d_gene: .; abundance: .; j_gene: TRBJ2-2; CDR3nt: TGTGCCAGCTTGTTGGATTCGAACACCGGGGAGCTGTTTTTT; CDR3aa: CASLLDSNTGELFF
v_gene: TRBV13; d_gene: .; abundance: .; j_gene: TRBJ2-4; CDR3nt: TGTGCCAGCAGCCCCAAGACCGACCTAGCCAAAAACATTCAGTACTTC; CDR3aa: CASSPKTDLAKNIQYF
v_gene: TRBV5-1; d_gene: .; abundance: .; j_gene: TRBJ1-2; CDR3nt: TGCGCCAGCGCCCAAATTTTAGGGGACTATGGCTACACCTTC; CDR3aa: CASAQILGDYGYTF
v_gene: TRBV2; d_gene: .; abundance: few; j_gene: TRBJ2-7; CDR3nt: TGTGCCAGCAGTGTTGTGGAGAGCTCCTACGAGCAGTACTTC; CDR3aa: CASSVVESSYEQYF
v_gene: TRBV20-1; d_gene: .; abundance: few; j_gene: TRBJ2-7; CDR3nt: TGCAGTGCTAACCGGGACACATCCTACGAGCAGTACTTC; CDR3aa: CSANRDTSYEQYF
v_gene: TRBV4-1; d_gene: TRBD2; abundance: few; j_gene: TRBJ2-7; CDR3nt: TGCGCCAGCAGCCTCCAGTCAGCGGGAGTGTTACACGAGCAGTACTTC; CDR3aa: CASSLQSAGVLHEQYF
v_gene: TRBV13; d_gene: .; abundance: .; j_gene: TRBJ1-2; CDR3nt: TGTGCCAGCAGCGCCGGGACTCCAGCGGACTATGGCCACACCTTC; CDR3aa: CASSAGTPADYGHTF
v_gene: TRBV20-1; d_gene: .; abundance: few; j_gene: TRBJ2-1; CDR3nt: TGCAGTGCAGGACCCGTCGATGAGCAGTTCTTC; CDR3aa: CSAGPVDEQFF
v_gene: TRBV15; d_gene: .; abundance: few; j_gene: TRBJ2-3; CDR3nt: TGTGCCACCAGCAGTCCGGCACGAGCGGGCACAGATACGCAGTATTTT; CDR3aa: CATSSPARAGTDTQYF
v_gene: TRBV20-1; d_gene: .; abundance: .; j_gene: TRBJ2-7; CDR3nt: TGCAGTGCTAGGACCCCCTACCGTGCGGTCTCCTACGAGCAGTACTTC; CDR3aa: CSARTPYRAVSYEQYF
v_gene: TRBV20-1; d_gene: .; abundance: few; j_gene: TRBJ2-7; CDR3nt: TGCAGTGCTAGAACCTCGGACGTCCTGGACGTACTGGACTACGAGCAGTACTTC; CDR3aa: CSARTSDVLDVLDYEQYF
v_gene: TRBV20-1; d_gene: .; abundance: .; j_gene: TRBJ1-1; CDR3nt: TGCAGTGCGGGGGGCGCGGCGCGGATGAACACTGAAGCTTTCTTT; CDR3aa: CSAGGAARMNTEAFF
v_gene: TRBV9; d_gene: .; abundance: few; j_gene: TRBJ2-1; CDR3nt: TGTGCCAGCAGCGTAGAGGTGGGAGTCTCCAATGAGCAGTTCTTC; CDR3aa: CASSVEVGVSNEQFF
v_gene: TRBV3-1; d_gene: .; abundance: .; j_gene: TRBJ2-5; CDR3nt: TGTGCCAGCAGCCAAGGCTCCCTCTTAGAGACCCAGTACTTC; CDR3aa: CASSQGSLLETQYF
v_gene: TRBV20-1; d_gene: .; abundance: .; j_gene: TRBJ2-1; CDR3nt: TGCAGTGCTAGAGAAAGGGGTCGTGTTTTAGGGTACAATGAGCAGTTCTTC; CDR3aa: CSARERGRVLGYNEQFF
v_gene: TRBV19; d_gene: .; abundance: few; j_gene: TRBJ2-7; CDR3nt: TGTGCCAGTAGTACTACAGGGTCAGTCTACGAGCAGTACTTC; CDR3aa: CASSTTGSVYEQYF
v_gene: TRBV9; d_gene: .; abundance: .; j_gene: TRBJ1-5; CDR3nt: TGTGCCAGCAGCGTAGATCGGGGACCGGGGCAGCCCCAGCATTTT; CDR3aa: CASSVDRGPGQPQHF
v_gene: TRBV7-9; d_gene: TRBD1; abundance: .; j_gene: TRBJ2-2; CDR3nt: TGTGCCAGTAACCACCACGGGACAGGGGGCGGCACCGGGGAGCTGTTTTTT; CDR3aa: CASNHHGTGGGTGELFF
v_gene: TRBV24-1; d_gene: .; abundance: .; j_gene: TRBJ2-7; CDR3nt: TGTGCCACCAGTGAAGCAGGGGGGAACTACGAGCAGTACTTC; CDR3aa: CATSEAGGNYEQYF
v_gene: TRBV7-9; d_gene: .; abundance: few; j_gene: TRBJ2-6; CDR3nt: TGTGCCAGCAGCCCAGAGGGACGTCCGAGCTCTGGGGCCAACGTCCTGACTTTC; CDR3aa: CASSPEGRPSSGANVLTF
v_gene: TRBV7-3; d_gene: .; abundance: .; j_gene: TRBJ2-7; CDR3nt: TGTGCCAGCAGCCTCACTGTCCAGAACGAGCAGTACTTC; CDR3aa: CASSLTVQNEQYF
v_gene: TRBV7-6; d_gene: .; abundance: .; j_gene: TRBJ1-1; CDR3nt: TGTGCCAGCAGCCCCCGCGCCGGCCTCAAAGAGACTGAAGCTTTCTTT; CDR3aa: CASSPRAGLKETEAFF
v_gene: TRBV2; d_gene: .; abundance: .; j_gene: TRBJ1-2; CDR3nt: TGTGCCAGCAGTACTGGCAGAACTCACTATGGCTACACCTTC; CDR3aa: CASSTGRTHYGYTF
v_gene: TRBV7-2; d_gene: TRBD2; abundance: .; j_gene: TRBJ2-3; CDR3nt: TGTGCCAGCAGCTTAGGAGCGGGGGGGTTTTTAACAGATACGCAGTATTTT; CDR3aa: CASSLGAGGFLTDTQYF
v_gene: TRBV12-3/TRBV12-4; d_gene: .; abundance: .; j_gene: TRBJ2-1; CDR3nt: TGTGCCAGCAGTCTCTACAGACACCCCTACAATGAGCAGTTCTTC; CDR3aa: CASSLYRHPYNEQFF
v_gene: TRBV12-3/TRBV12-4; d_gene: .; abundance: .; j_gene: TRBJ2-5; CDR3nt: TGTGCCAGCAGTTTCTTCCGGTACTTAGTGGAGACCCAGTACTTC; CDR3aa: CASSFFRYLVETQYF